The 21 T cell receptor beta chains reported below all come from one sample, sequenced in a study of PD-L1 blockade in urothelial cancer. The repertoire was sequenced with immunoSEQ multiplex PCR; TCRdb's copy has only in-frame clones and lacks some. Among 70,000 to 95,000 clones listed, 65% to 85% were seen once. The time point denotes: pretreatment peripheral blood. Sequences were derived from PBMCs, sampled around atezolizumab (anti-PD-L1) treatment. All receptors derive from a man in his 60s with urothelial cancer.

This rearrangement joins TRBV5-5 to TRBJ1-6; 8 nucleotides match TRBD1. This CDR3 contains 15 residues. Germline lookup yields CDR1 SGHKS and CDR2 YYEKEE (reference sequence). The trim removed 1 base at V and 10 bases at J, leaving 7 bases unmatched. CDR3 DNA sequence: TGTGCCAGCAGCTTGCGGTCAGGGGGCGTCTCACCCCTCCACTTT. Amino acid sequence: CASSLRSGGVSPLHF.

This clone was observed a few times. Other DNA variants within this sample encode the same CDR3. The chain couples TRBV6-1 to TRBJ1-2, with TRBD1 matching over 9 bases. This CDR3 spans 14 amino acids. CDR1 is MNHNS, CDR2 SASEGT, per germline. The J segment lost 6 bases and the V segment lost 4 bases, leaving 6 bases of the junction unmatched. The CDR3 protein is CASSGPGQGHGYTF. In nucleotides, the CDR3 is TGTGCCAGCAGTGGTCCGGGACAGGGACATGGCTACACCTTC.

This chain links TRBV10-3 with TRBJ2-7, with a tentative D call TRBD2 (5 bases). The germline V gene has CDR1 ENHRY and CDR2 SYGVKD. The CDR3 consists of 15 residues. Trimming took 3 bases from V and 7 from J, leaving 19 bases between them. CDR3 residues: CAISEASTLAGEQYF. The DNA of the CDR3 is TGTGCCATCAGTGAAGCGTCGACGCTAGCCGGTGAGCAGTACTTC.

This chain joins TRBV20-1 and TRBJ2-1; weak D call: TRBD1 (6 bases). CDR1 DFQATT and CDR2 SNEGSKA come from the germline V gene (reference sequence). The length of the CDR3 is 11 residues. V was shortened by 6 bases and J by 8 bases, with 11 bases between the two germline ends. The CDR3 bases are TGCAGTGCGTCAGGGGTAGATGAGCAGTTCTTC. Translated, it gives CSASGVDEQFF.

The chain employs TRBV13 and TRBJ2-2, with 8 bases matching TRBD2. The V gene's germline CDR1 is PRHDT and CDR2 FYEKMQ (reference sequence). The CDR3 runs to 15 residues. The trim removed 2 bases at V and 5 bases at J, leaving 4 bases unmatched. The CDR3 reads CASSLRGGYTGELFF. CDR3 DNA sequence: TGTGCCAGCAGCTTACGGGGGGGCTATACCGGGGAGCTGTTTTTT.

The chain couples TRBV5-5 to TRBJ1-4; D may be TRBD1 (5 bases). Germline V gives CDR1 SGHKS, CDR2 YYEKEE (reference sequence). The CDR3 runs 15 residues. The V and J ends lost 2 bases and 0 bases respectively, with 8 bases between them. CDR3 protein: CASSFGGATNEKLFF. The CDR3 DNA follows: TGTGCCAGCAGCTTTGGGGGGGCAACTAATGAAAAACTGTTTTTT.

The V and J genes are TRBV7-6 and TRBJ2-3, with D possibly being TRBD2 (6 bases). The CDR3 sequence is 15 residues long. Germline V gene data show CDR1 as SGHVS and CDR2 as FNYEAQ. V lost 5 bases, J lost 2 bases, and 14 bases lay in between. CDR3 coding DNA: TGTGCCAGCAGCCCCAGGAGGGACCACACAGATACGCAGTATTTT. Its protein product is CASSPRRDHTDTQYF.

The chain has TRBV28 and TRBJ1-1; TRBD1 might be the D (5 bases). Per the germline V gene, CDR1 is MDHEN and CDR2 is SYDVKM. The ends were cut back, 1 base at V and 1 base at J, with 13 bases in the middle. This CDR3 spans 16 amino acids. CDR3 residues: CASSLLGDIENTEAFF. CDR3 DNA sequence: TGTGCCAGCAGTTTATTAGGGGATATTGAGAACACTGAAGCTTTCTTT.

This clone turned up a few times. This chain joins TRBV19 and TRBJ1-1, with 8 bases aligning to TRBD1. The germline V gene has CDR1 LNHDA and CDR2 SQIVND (reference sequence). This CDR3 contains 14 residues. The V gene end was trimmed by 3 bases and the J gene end by 4 bases; junction bases not matched to a gene: 4. CDR3 in amino acids: CASSIGQGATEAFF. CDR3 in DNA: TGTGCCAGTAGTATTGGGCAGGGGGCCACTGAAGCTTTCTTT.

The table lists this clone with a count of one. This sequence joins TRBV7-9 and TRBJ2-7; D not certain. Trimming removed 5 bases at V and 0 bases at J, with 8 bases between. Germline V gene sequence: CDR1 SEHNR, CDR2 FQNEAQ (reference sequence). The CDR3 runs to 13 residues. CDR3 residues: CASSVDISYEQYF. The CDR3 DNA follows: TGTGCCAGCAGCGTTGACATCTCCTACGAGCAGTACTTC. Full variable domain (rest looked up from reference TRBV7-9 and TRBJ2-7): DTGVSQNPRHKITKRGQNVTFRCDPISEHNRLYWYRQTLGQGPEFLTYFQNEAQLEKSRLLSDRFSAERPKGSFSTLEIQRTEQGDSAMYLCASSVDISYEQYFGPGTRLTVT.

The chain uses TRBV5-1 and TRBJ2-5, with 8 bases identical to TRBD1. This CDR3 is 14 amino acids long. Germline lookup yields CDR1 SGHRS and CDR2 YFSETQ. V lost 6 bases, J lost 3 bases, and 7 bases stayed unmatched. The CDR3 spells CASTRTGREETQYF. The CDR3 bases are TGCGCCAGCACTCGGACAGGGAGAGAAGAGACCCAGTACTTC.

The V call is TRBV9, the J call TRBJ1-2, with 7 bases matching TRBD1. The CDR3 runs to 16 residues. V was clipped by 4 bases and J by 4 bases; unmatched bases: 13. The V gene's germline CDR1 is SGDLS and CDR2 YYNGEE. CDR3 protein: CASSPQGGEKSYGYTF. As DNA, the CDR3 is TGTGCCAGCAGCCCCCAAGGGGGCGAGAAGAGCTATGGCTACACCTTC.

The gene calls are TRBV10-1 and TRBJ2-3; 13 bases align to TRBD2. From germline, CDR1 is WNHNN and CDR2 SYGVQD (reference sequence). The J segment lost 3 bases and the V segment lost 6 bases, leaving 3 bases of the junction unmatched. This CDR3 spans 15 amino acids. The DNA for the CDR3 is TGCGCCAGCAGCCTACTAGCGGGGGGGACAGATACGCAGTATTTT. Translation: CASSLLAGGTDTQYF.

The chain is built from TRBV7-9 and TRBJ2-1; D might be TRBD2 (6 bases). Germline V gene data show CDR1 as SEHNR and CDR2 as FQNEAQ (reference sequence). There are 15 residues in the CDR3. Trimming stripped 1 base from V and 6 bases from J, with 13 bases between. CDR3 residues: CASSLVRAGANEQFF. Written as DNA, the CDR3 is TGTGCCAGCAGCTTAGTCCGAGCGGGCGCCAATGAGCAGTTCTTC.

The chain recombines TRBV19 with TRBJ1-2; D remains ambiguous. The CDR3 loop spans 14 amino acids. Germline V lookup: CDR1 LNHDA, CDR2 SQIVND (reference sequence). V was pared by 5 bases and J by 1 base, with 11 bases between. In nucleotides, the CDR3 is TGTGCCAGTAGTCCGTCCGGGATTAACTATGGCTACACCTTC. The encoded protein is CASSPSGINYGYTF.

On this clone: The junction departs from germline at one end; a sequencing error may be responsible. The chain recombines TRBV15 with TRBJ2-2, with 12 bases that match TRBD2. Germline V gene data show CDR1 as LNHNV and CDR2 as YYDKDF (reference sequence). The CDR3 is 14 residues long. Here the CDR3 reads CATWTSGNAGELFF. CDR3 sequence (DNA): TGTGCCACTTGGACTAGCGGGAACGCCGGGGAGCTGTTTTTT.

This chain joins TRBV6-5 and TRBJ1-4, with D perhaps matching TRBD1 (6 bases). The CDR3 runs 15 residues. V shed 5 bases and J shed 4 bases, with 14 bases lying between them. Germline V gene data show CDR1 as MNHEY and CDR2 as SVGAGI. The CDR3 DNA reads TGTGCCAGCAGTGTGACAGGAGCCAGTAATGAAAAACTGTTTTTT. Its translation: CASSVTGASNEKLFF.

In its sample, this clone was seen a few times. The J gene is TRBJ1-5, the V gene TRBV6-1; weak D call: TRBD1 (6 bases). The CDR3 covers 13 residues. The V and J ends lost 8 bases and 3 bases respectively, with 11 bases between them. The germline gives CDR1 MNHNS, CDR2 SASEGT. Written as DNA, the CDR3 is TGTGCCAGCCGCCCAGGGGACAATCAGCCCCAGCATTTT. Amino acid sequence: CASRPGDNQPQHF.

The V gene is TRBV29-1, the J gene TRBJ1-2, with D tentatively TRBD1 (5 bases). Trimming stripped 7 bases from V and 2 bases from J, with 11 bases between. The CDR3 runs to 12 residues. Germline loops: CDR1 SQVTM, CDR2 ANQGSEA. The chain's CDR3 is CSATQGNYGYTF. The CDR3 region has the DNA TGCAGCGCTACCCAGGGCAACTATGGCTACACCTTC.

A single count supports this clone. The CDR3 DNA follows: TGTGCCTGGAGTCAAAAGGGACTAGCGGGAGATGAGCAGTTCTTC. Translated: CAWSQKGLAGDEQFF. The rearrangement links TRBV30 to TRBJ2-1; TRBD2 agrees at 14 bases. The CDR3 has 15 amino acids. Germline-derived CDR1 and CDR2 are GTSNPN and SVGIG (reference sequence). The trim removed 2 bases at V and 8 bases at J, leaving 5 bases unmatched. The full variable domain, its missing parts supplied by reference TRBV30 and TRBJ2-1, is SQTIHQWPATLVQPVGSPLSLECTVEGTSNPNLYWYRQAAGRGLQLLFYSVGIGQISSEVPQNLSASRPQDRQFILSSKKLLLSDSGFYLCAWSQKGLAGDEQFFGPGTRLTVL.

This chain uses TRBV2 with TRBJ1-1, with D uncertain. With 5 bases removed from V and 0 bases from J, the gap between germline ends came to 4 bases. The length of the CDR3 is 12 residues. Germline values: CDR1 SNHLY, CDR2 FYNNEI. CDR3: CASSQMNTEAFF. In DNA, the CDR3 is TGTGCCAGCAGTCAAATGAACACTGAAGCTTTCTTT.